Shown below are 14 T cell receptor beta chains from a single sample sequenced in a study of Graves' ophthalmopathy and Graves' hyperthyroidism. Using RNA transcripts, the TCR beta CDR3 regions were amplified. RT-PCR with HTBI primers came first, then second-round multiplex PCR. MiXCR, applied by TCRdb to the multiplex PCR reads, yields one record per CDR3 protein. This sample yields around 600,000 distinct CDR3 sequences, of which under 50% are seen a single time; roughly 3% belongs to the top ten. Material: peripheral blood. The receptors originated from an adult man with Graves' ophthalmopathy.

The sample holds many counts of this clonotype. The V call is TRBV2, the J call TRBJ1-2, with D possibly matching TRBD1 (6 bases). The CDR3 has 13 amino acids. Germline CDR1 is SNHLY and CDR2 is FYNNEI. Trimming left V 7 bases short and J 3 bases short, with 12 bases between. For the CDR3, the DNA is TGTGCCAGCAAGGGGGGGATCGACTATGGCTACACCTTC. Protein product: CASKGGIDYGYTF.

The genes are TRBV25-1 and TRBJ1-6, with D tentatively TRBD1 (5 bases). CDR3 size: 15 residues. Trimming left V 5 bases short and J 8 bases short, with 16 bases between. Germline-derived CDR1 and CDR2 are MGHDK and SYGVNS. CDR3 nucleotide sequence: TGTGCCAGCAGTCCCTCAGGGAGCAGCGATTCACCCCTCCACTTT. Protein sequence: CASSPSGSSDSPLHF.

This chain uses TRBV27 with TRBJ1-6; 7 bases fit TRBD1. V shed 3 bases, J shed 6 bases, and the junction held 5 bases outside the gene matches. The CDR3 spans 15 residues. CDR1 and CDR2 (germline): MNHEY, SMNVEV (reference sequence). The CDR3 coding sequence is TGTGCCAGCAGTTTCGGGACAGTGCCTAATTCACCCCTCCACTTT. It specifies CASSFGTVPNSPLHF.

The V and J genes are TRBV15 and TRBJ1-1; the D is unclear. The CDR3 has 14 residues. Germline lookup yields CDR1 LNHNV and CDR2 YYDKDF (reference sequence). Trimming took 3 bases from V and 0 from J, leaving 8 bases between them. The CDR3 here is CATSSPLMNTEAFF. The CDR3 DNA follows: TGTGCCACCAGCAGTCCCCTCATGAACACTGAAGCTTTCTTT.

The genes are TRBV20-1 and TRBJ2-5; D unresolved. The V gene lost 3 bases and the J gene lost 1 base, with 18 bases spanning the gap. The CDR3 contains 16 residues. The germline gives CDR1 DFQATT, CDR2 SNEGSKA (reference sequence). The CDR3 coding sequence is TGCAGTGCTAGCCCATCCGTCAGTAGTATCCAAGAGACCCAGTACTTC. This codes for CSASPSVSSIQETQYF.

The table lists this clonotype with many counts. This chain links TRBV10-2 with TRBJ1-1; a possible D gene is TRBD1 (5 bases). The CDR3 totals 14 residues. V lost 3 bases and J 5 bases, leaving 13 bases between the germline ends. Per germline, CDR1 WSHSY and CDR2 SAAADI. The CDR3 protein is CASSEGDLGTEAFF. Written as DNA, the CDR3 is TGCGCCAGCAGTGAAGGGGACCTGGGGACTGAAGCTTTCTTT.

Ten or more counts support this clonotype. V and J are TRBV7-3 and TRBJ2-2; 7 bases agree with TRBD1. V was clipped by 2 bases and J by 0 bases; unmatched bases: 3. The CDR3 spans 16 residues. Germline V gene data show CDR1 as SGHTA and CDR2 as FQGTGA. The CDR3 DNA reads TGTGCCAGCAGCTTATGGGGGACAGCGAACACCGGGGAGCTGTTTTTT. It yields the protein CASSLWGTANTGELFF.

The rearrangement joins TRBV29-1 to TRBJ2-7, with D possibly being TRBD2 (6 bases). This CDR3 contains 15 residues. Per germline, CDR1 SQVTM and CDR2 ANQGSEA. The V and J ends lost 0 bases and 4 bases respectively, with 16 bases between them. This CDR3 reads CSVEDGGSWAYEQYF. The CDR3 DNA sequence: TGCAGCGTTGAAGATGGGGGGAGTTGGGCATACGAGCAGTACTTC.

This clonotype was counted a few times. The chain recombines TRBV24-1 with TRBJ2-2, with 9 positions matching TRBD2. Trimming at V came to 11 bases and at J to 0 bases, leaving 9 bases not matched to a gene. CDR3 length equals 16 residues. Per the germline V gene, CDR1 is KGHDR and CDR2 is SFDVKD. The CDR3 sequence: CASSSGTSSNTGELFF. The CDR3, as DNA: TGTGCCAGCAGCTCCGGGACTAGCTCGAACACCGGGGAGCTGTTTTTT.

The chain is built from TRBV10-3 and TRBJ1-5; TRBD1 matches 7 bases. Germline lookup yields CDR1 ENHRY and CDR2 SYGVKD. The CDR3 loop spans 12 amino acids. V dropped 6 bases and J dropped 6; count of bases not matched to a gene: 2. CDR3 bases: TGTGCCATCAGCCGACAGGGTCAGCCCCAGCATTTT. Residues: CAISRQGQPQHF.

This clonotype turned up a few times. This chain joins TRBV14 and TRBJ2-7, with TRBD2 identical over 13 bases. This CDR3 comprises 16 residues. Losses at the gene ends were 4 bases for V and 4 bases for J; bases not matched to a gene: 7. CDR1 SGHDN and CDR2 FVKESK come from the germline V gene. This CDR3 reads CASSPPGLAGVYEQYF. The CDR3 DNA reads TGTGCCAGCAGCCCTCCTGGACTAGCGGGAGTGTACGAGCAGTACTTC.

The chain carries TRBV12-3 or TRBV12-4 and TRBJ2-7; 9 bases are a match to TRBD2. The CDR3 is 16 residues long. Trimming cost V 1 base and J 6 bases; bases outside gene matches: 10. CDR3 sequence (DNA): TGTGCCAGCAGTTTAGAAGTTGCGGGAGGGGTTGGCGAGCAGTACTTC. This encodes CASSLEVAGGVGEQYF.

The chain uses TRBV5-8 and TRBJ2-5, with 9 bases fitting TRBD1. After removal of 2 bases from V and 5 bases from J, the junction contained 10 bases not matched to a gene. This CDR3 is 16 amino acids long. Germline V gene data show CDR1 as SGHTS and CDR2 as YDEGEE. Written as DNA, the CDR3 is TGTGCCAGCAGCTTTGGCGCCGGGACAGGGATGGAGACCCAGTACTTC. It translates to CASSFGAGTGMETQYF.

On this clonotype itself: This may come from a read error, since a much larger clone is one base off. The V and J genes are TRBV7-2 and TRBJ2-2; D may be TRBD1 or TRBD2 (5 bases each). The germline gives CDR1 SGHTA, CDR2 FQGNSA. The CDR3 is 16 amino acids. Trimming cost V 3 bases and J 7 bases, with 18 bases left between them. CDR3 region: CASSFGTPATIGELFF. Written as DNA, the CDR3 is TGTGCCAGCAGCTTCGGGACCCCAGCCACCATCGGGGAGCTGTTTTTT.